Listed here is a single T cell receptor (beta chain). At one end the junction does not follow the germline gene, possibly because of a read error. TCRbeta libraries were built with three rounds of nested PCR, modified from ARM-PCR. One entry per CDR3 protein, called by TCRdb with MiXCR from the multiplex PCR reads. The sample consists of 100,000 to 120,000 distinct CDR3 sequences, 84% of them appearing once. This CDR3 has 17 residues. Germline V lookup: CDR1 SGHAT, CDR2 FQNNGV. The data were taken from a study of tumor and adjacent non-tumor tissue in lung cancer. RNA was extracted from bulk tissue without any cell sorting.

V and J are TRBV11-2 and TRBJ2-7, with D possibly TRBD2 on 5 matching bases. The receptor comes from a man aged 65-85 years with non-small cell lung cancer. Source material: lung tumor tissue. CDR3 region: CGSSLVPTRPAYYEQYF. Here the CDR3 DNA reads TGTGGCAGCAGCTTAGTACCCACTAGGCCAGCCTACTACGAGCAGTACTTC.